Below, 26 T cell receptor beta chains from the same sample are listed, as sequenced in a study of OX40 agonist ivuxolimab in advanced cancers. TCRdb's table, derived via immunoSEQ multiplex PCR, lists solely in-frame clones and lacks some. The sample yields fewer than 100,000 clones, under 85% seen once. Sequenced material: CD4+ or CD8+ T cells sorted from blood, taken in a trial of the OX40 agonist ivuxolimab. The source is an adult with an advanced solid tumor such as melanoma, head and neck, liver or kidney cancer.

This chain joins TRBV6-1 and TRBJ2-7; TRBD2 matches at 7 bases. The CDR3 loop spans 15 amino acids. J gave up 2 bases and V 2 bases, and 6 bases lay outside the gene matches. Germline CDR1 and CDR2: MNHNS and SASEGT. The CDR3 DNA reads TGTGCCAGCAGTGAACCCCTAGCGGCGACCTACGAGCAGTACTTC. Its translation: CASSEPLAATYEQYF.

The chain carries TRBV11-2 and TRBJ2-7, with D possibly matching TRBD2 (6 bases). In germline, CDR1 is SGHAT, CDR2 FQNNGV. The V end was cut by 3 bases, the J end by 5 bases, with 8 bases between. The length of the CDR3 is 12 residues. CDR3 bases: TGTGCCAGCAGCTTCGGGGGAGACGAGCAGTACGTC. Translating it yields CASSFGGDEQYV.

CDR3 region: CASSQGKNTEAFF. The CDR3 DNA sequence: TGTGCCAGCAGCCAAGGGAAGAACACTGAAGCTTTCTTT. The chain links TRBV14 to TRBJ1-1; D remains unclear. This CDR3 comprises 13 residues. The V end was cut by 1 base, the J end by 1 base, with 4 bases between. Germline CDR1 SGHDN, CDR2 FVKESK.

The chain uses TRBV10-3 and TRBJ2-5; D is ambiguous. The CDR3 consists of 12 residues. V shed 6 bases and J shed 5 bases, with 10 bases lying between them. CDR1 ENHRY and CDR2 SYGVKD come from the germline V gene. In nucleotides, the CDR3 is TGTGCCATCAGCTCGTTGGAGGAGACCCAGTACTTC. Its protein is CAISSLEETQYF.

This rearrangement joins TRBV7-3 to TRBJ2-7; 8 nucleotides match TRBD2. V was clipped by 5 bases and J by 5 bases; unmatched bases: 5. This CDR3 comprises 13 residues. CDR1 and CDR2 (germline): SGHTA, FQGTGA. Here the CDR3 reads CASSLLAGDEQYF. CDR3 DNA: TGTGCCAGCAGCCTCCTAGCGGGCGACGAGCAGTACTTC.

Here the CDR3 reads CASSPIYLRNQETQYF. The CDR3 region has the DNA TGTGCCAGCAGCCCCATTTATTTGAGGAACCAAGAGACCCAGTACTTC. The J gene is TRBJ2-5, the V gene TRBV7-9, with D hard to call. CDR1 is SEHNR and CDR2 is FQNEAQ in the germline V gene (reference sequence). V lost 5 bases and J lost 0, with 16 bases in between. CDR3 length: 16 amino acids. Full variable domain (rest looked up from reference TRBV7-9 and TRBJ2-5): DTGVSQNPRHKITKRGQNVTFRCDPISEHNRLYWYRQTLGQGPEFLTYFQNEAQLEKSRLLSDRFSAERPKGSFSTLEIQRTEQGDSAMYLCASSPIYLRNQETQYFGPGTRLLVL.

This chain's CDR3 is CASITRGLNTEAFF. CDR3 nucleotides: TGTGCCAGCATCACCCGGGGATTAAACACTGAAGCTTTCTTT. The genes are TRBV5-8 and TRBJ1-1; no clear D gene. The CDR3 has 14 amino acids. V was cut by 6 bases and J by 2 bases, with 14 bases left in between. Germline V gene data show CDR1 as SGHTS and CDR2 as YDEGEE.

The V call is TRBV28, the J call TRBJ2-5, with D possibly called TRBD1 or TRBD2 (5 bases each). CDR3 length equals 16 residues. The germline CDR1 and CDR2 sequences are MDHEN and SYDVKM. The ends were cut back, 1 base at V and 4 bases at J, with 16 bases in the middle. This chain's CDR3 is CASSLLVGPGRETQYF. The CDR3 DNA reads as TGTGCCAGCAGTTTATTAGTGGGGCCTGGGAGAGAGACCCAGTACTTC.

The rearrangement joins TRBV7-9 to TRBJ1-2; a possible D gene is TRBD1 (5 bases). CDR3 length equals 13 residues. CDR1 and CDR2 from the germline V gene are SEHNR and FQNEAQ (reference sequence). V was clipped by 7 bases and J by 6 bases, with 15 bases between them. CDR3 protein: CASNWNLGDGYTF. The DNA for the CDR3 is TGTGCCAGCAATTGGAACTTGGGGGATGGCTACACCTTC.

This chain joins TRBV29-1 and TRBJ2-1; D ambiguous. The CDR3 spans 13 residues. Germline V lookup: CDR1 SQVTM, CDR2 ANQGSEA. Trimming pared 3 bases from V and 2 bases from J, leaving 8 bases between. CDR3 region: CSVENSAYNEQFF. The CDR3 DNA reads as TGCAGCGTTGAGAACAGCGCCTACAATGAGCAGTTCTTC.

V gene TRBV19 combines with J gene TRBJ2-7; no clear D gene. Deletions cut 2 bases from V and 4 bases from J, with 15 bases between. The CDR3 spans 15 residues. CDR1 is LNHDA and CDR2 is SQIVND in the germline V gene (reference sequence). CDR3 sequence: CASSIQKGPSYEQYF. CDR3 DNA sequence: TGTGCCAGTAGTATACAAAAAGGTCCCTCATACGAGCAGTACTTC.

The chain is built from TRBV7-9 and TRBJ1-1; tentatively, D is TRBD1 (6 bases). The V end lost 1 base, the J end lost 11 bases, and 11 bases lay between the germline ends. The germline gives CDR1 SEHNR, CDR2 FQNEAQ (reference sequence). CDR3 length equals 12 residues. CDR3: CASSLEYREAFF. The CDR3 DNA is TGTGCCAGCAGCTTAGAGTACAGGGAGGCTTTCTTT.

This chain uses TRBV19 with TRBJ2-1; D is ambiguous. This CDR3 contains 13 residues. Germline CDR1 is LNHDA and CDR2 is SQIVND (reference sequence). Trimming shortened V by 7 bases and J by 4 bases, and 11 bases separated the two germline ends. The DNA for the CDR3 is TGTGCCAGTACCCTAACGGAGTACAATGAGCAGTTCTTC. Protein product: CASTLTEYNEQFF. Together with reference TRBV19 and TRBJ2-1, the CDR3 gives the full variable domain: DGGITQSPKYLFRKEGQNVTLSCEQNLNHDAMYWYRQDPGQGLRLIYYSQIVNDFQKGDIAEGYSVSREKKESFPLTVTSAQKNPTAFYLCASTLTEYNEQFFGPGTRLTVL.

This chain connects TRBV5-1 to TRBJ1-3; D is uncertain. The ends were cut back, 0 bases at V and 0 bases at J, with 10 bases in the middle. The CDR3 totals 16 residues. Germline CDR1 is SGHRS and CDR2 is YFSETQ. In DNA form, the CDR3 reads TGCGCCAGCAGCTTGGGCCCCGGGTCCTCTGGAAACACCATATATTTT. Protein product: CASSLGPGSSGNTIYF. The whole variable domain, filled in from reference TRBV5-1 and TRBJ1-3, reads KAGVTQTPRYLIKTRGQQVTLSCSPISGHRSVSWYQQTPGQGLQFLFEYFSETQRNKGNFPGRFSGRQFSNSRSEMNVSTLELGDSALYLCASSLGPGSSGNTIYFGEGSWLTVV.

The CDR3 protein is CASRTQGTIKNYGYTF. Written as DNA, the CDR3 is TGTGCCAGCAGGACTCAGGGGACAATAAAGAACTATGGCTACACCTTC. The chain is built from TRBV2 and TRBJ1-2, with a possible D match to TRBD1 (6 bases). Trimming left V 6 bases short and J 2 bases short, with 19 bases between. CDR1 and CDR2 (germline): SNHLY, FYNNEI. The CDR3 sequence is 16 residues long.

The CDR3 spells CASSLAGTGTGNTIYF. The CDR3 bases are TGTGCCAGCAGCTTGGCCGGGACAGGGACTGGAAACACCATATATTTT. This chain joins TRBV5-4 and TRBJ1-3; 9 bases fit TRBD1. Per germline, CDR1 SGHNT and CDR2 YYREEE (reference sequence). The CDR3 extends over 16 amino acids. V lost 0 bases to trimming and J lost 2 bases; unmatched junction nucleotides: 3.

The chain is built from TRBV7-6 and TRBJ1-5; D gene unclear. Looked up from germline, CDR1 is SGHVS and CDR2 is FNYEAQ. This CDR3 has 14 residues. V lost 5 bases to trimming and J lost 2 bases, with 10 bases between them. This CDR3 is CASSAIGGNQPQHF. CDR3 coding DNA: TGTGCCAGCAGCGCCATCGGGGGCAATCAGCCCCAGCATTTT.

Note on this clone: Since a much larger clone is just one base distant, this may be a read error. Other DNA sequences in this specimen translate into the identical CDR3. The CDR3 DNA reads as TGTGCCAGCAGTTTCGTGGTAGCGGGATCCCCCACAGATACACAGTATTTT. It specifies CASSFVVAGSPTDTQYF. The V call is TRBV28, the J call TRBJ2-3; 8 bases line up with TRBD2. The CDR3 totals 17 residues. Germline loops: CDR1 MDHEN, CDR2 SYDVKM.

The chain couples TRBV27 to TRBJ1-2; weak D call: TRBD1 (5 bases). The V and J ends lost 6 bases and 4 bases respectively, with 12 bases between them. The germline V gene has CDR1 MNHEY and CDR2 SMNVEV (reference sequence). The CDR3 consists of 13 residues. CDR3 bases: TGTGCCAGCAGCCCTCGGGACCTCTATGGCTACACCTTC. Amino acids: CASSPRDLYGYTF.

The gene calls are TRBV6-6 and TRBJ1-1, with D possibly matching TRBD1 (5 bases). V was clipped by 6 bases and J by 4 bases, with 21 bases between them. CDR1 and CDR2 from the germline V gene are MNHNY and SVGAGI (reference sequence). The CDR3 runs 16 residues. CDR3 sequence (DNA): TGTGCCAGCAGAGGGACTCCAGGAGTTCTGGGCACTGAAGCTTTCTTT. Its translation: CASRGTPGVLGTEAFF.

The J gene is TRBJ1-1, the V gene TRBV5-1, with 8 bases aligning to TRBD1. Germline trimming cut 5 bases from V and 5 bases from J; bases unmatched to any gene: 8. CDR1 is SGHRS and CDR2 is YFSETQ in the germline V gene. The CDR3 totals 14 residues. The CDR3, as DNA: TGCGCCAGCAGGGAGACAGGGGTGGGTACTGAAGCTTTCTTT. This encodes CASRETGVGTEAFF.

This chain joins TRBV5-1 and TRBJ2-5, with 10 nucleotides matching TRBD2. The J segment lost 3 bases and the V segment lost 0 bases, leaving 8 bases of the junction unmatched. CDR3 size: 17 residues. Per germline, CDR1 SGHRS and CDR2 YFSETQ. The CDR3 loop is CASSLGLLAGLEETQYF. CDR3 coding DNA: TGCGCCAGCAGCTTGGGCTTACTAGCGGGGCTCGAAGAGACCCAGTACTTC.

The J gene is TRBJ2-7, the V gene TRBV5-1; no definite D call. Germline CDR1 and CDR2: SGHRS and YFSETQ. V dropped 0 bases and J dropped 4 bases, with 23 bases sitting between them. The CDR3 consists of 18 residues. The CDR3 DNA follows: TGCGCCAGCAGCTTGGCTATGGGTACGTTATCTTATTATTACGAGCAGTACGTC. Residues: CASSLAMGTLSYYYEQYV.

J is TRBJ2-7 and V is TRBV27, with TRBD1 matching 7 bases. Germline V lookup: CDR1 MNHEY, CDR2 SMNVEV (reference sequence). The trim removed 2 bases at V and 0 bases at J, leaving 7 bases unmatched. The CDR3 contains 16 residues. The CDR3 sequence is CASSLQRPGGSYEQYF. CDR3 bases: TGTGCCAGCAGTTTACAGCGACCAGGGGGCTCCTACGAGCAGTACTTC.

This clone has only one observation. J is TRBJ2-2 and V is TRBV5-1; D not resolved. This CDR3 has 13 amino acids. The V gene's germline CDR1 is SGHRS and CDR2 YFSETQ. V dropped 0 bases and J dropped 4 bases, with 4 bases sitting between them. The CDR3, as DNA: TGCGCCAGCAGCTTGGGTGTCACCGGGGAGCTGTTTTTT. Translating gives CASSLGVTGELFF.

The J gene is TRBJ1-1, the V gene TRBV7-9; D remains unclear. V lost 5 bases to trimming and J lost 5 bases, with 15 bases between them. This CDR3 has 14 amino acids. Germline V gene data show CDR1 as SEHNR and CDR2 as FQNEAQ (reference sequence). CDR3 amino acids: CASSPRRGNTEAFF. Here the CDR3 DNA reads TGTGCCAGCAGCCCCCGTCGGGGTAATACTGAAGCTTTCTTT.